Following are 27 T cell receptor beta chains from one sample sequenced in a study of technical replicates of blood from a handful of donors. The table came from immunoSEQ multiplex PCR; TCRdb's copy has only in-frame clones and leaves some out. In the table there are 60,000 to 65,000 clones, 80% to 90% of which are singletons. Material for sequencing was PBMCs. These receptors all stem from a human donor in good health. Some clones in this sample may be carry-over from other donors' samples.

V is TRBV6-5 and J is TRBJ1-1, with TRBD1 matching over 8 bases. The CDR3 covers 13 residues. CDR1 is MNHEY, CDR2 SVGAGI, per germline. V was pared by 6 bases and J by 4 bases, with 4 bases of the junction left unmatched. CDR3 protein: CASSQTGGTEAFF. The DNA for the CDR3 is TGTGCCAGCAGCCAAACAGGGGGCACTGAAGCTTTCTTT.

The chain links TRBV6-1 to TRBJ2-3; 8 nucleotides align to TRBD1. The V segment lost 3 bases and the J segment 7 bases; nucleotides outside the gene matches: 3. Germline CDR1 reads MNHNS; CDR2 reads SASEGT. The CDR3 spans 13 residues. CDR3 region: CASSDWTGNTQYF. CDR3 sequence (DNA): TGTGCCAGCAGTGACTGGACAGGGAATACGCAGTATTTT.

This clone has only a few counts. The CDR3 DNA sequence: TGCGCCAGCAGCCAAGATCGAACAGGGGGCGTAATATCAACCAAAAACATTCAGTACTTC. This sequence encodes CASSQDRTGGVISTKNIQYF. The chain combines TRBV4-3 with TRBJ2-4; 9 bases are a match to TRBD1. The CDR3 has 20 amino acids. The V gene end was trimmed by 0 bases and the J gene end by 2 bases; junction bases not matched to a gene: 14. Germline values: CDR1 LGHNA, CDR2 YSLEER.

V gene TRBV6-1 combines with J gene TRBJ1-2, with 7 bases identical to TRBD1. With 8 bases clipped from V and 4 bases from J, the junction kept 10 bases outside the gene matches. The CDR3 has 14 residues. CDR1 is MNHNS and CDR2 is SASEGT in the germline V gene. The CDR3 nucleotides are TGTGCCAGCGCCTCGGGACAGTTTGGCTATGGCTACACCTTC. The encoded protein is CASASGQFGYGYTF.

The chain combines TRBV21-1 with TRBJ2-7; the DNA was not used to check the table's D call, TRBD1. TRBV21-1 is tagged as a pseudogene. The CDR3 is 17 amino acids. The CDR3 nucleotides read TGTGCCAGCAGCAAAATCGGAGGAGACAGGAAGGGGTACGAGCAGTACTTC. Translation: CASSKIGGDRKGYEQYF.

J is TRBJ1-4 and V is TRBV11-2, with D possibly matching TRBD1 (5 bases). The CDR3 sequence is 16 residues long. Germline V gene lookup returns CDR1 SGHAT and CDR2 FQNNGV. V lost 4 bases and J lost 0, with 12 bases in between. The CDR3 nucleotides read TGTGCCAGCAGCTACGGACAACGTGCAACTAATGAAAAACTGTTTTTT. Translated, it gives CASSYGQRATNEKLFF.

V usage is TRBV25-1 and J usage is TRBJ1-2, with D perhaps TRBD1 (5 bases). Germline loops: CDR1 MGHDK, CDR2 SYGVNS. V was pared by 3 bases and J by 5 bases, with 10 bases between. This CDR3 comprises 13 residues. CDR3 DNA: TGTGCCAGCAGTGACCTTCAGGGATATGGCTACACCTTC. Its translation: CASSDLQGYGYTF.

The chain carries TRBV2 and TRBJ1-2; 8 nucleotides agree with TRBD1. The CDR3 runs 11 residues. CDR1 is SNHLY and CDR2 is FYNNEI in the germline V gene. V shed 6 bases, J shed 9 bases, and the junction held 3 bases outside the gene matches. CDR3 loop: CASRRTGSYTF. For the CDR3, the DNA is TGTGCCAGCAGACGGACAGGGAGCTACACCTTC.

This clone was found once. The V gene is TRBV4-1, the J gene TRBJ2-6, with a possible D match to TRBD2 (5 bases). CDR1 and CDR2 from the germline V gene are MGHRA and YSYEKL. This CDR3 is 17 amino acids long. V was trimmed by 0 bases and J by 1 base, leaving 10 bases between them. This CDR3 reads CASSQERVLSGANVLTF. The CDR3 DNA is TGCGCCAGCAGCCAAGAGCGGGTCCTTTCTGGGGCCAACGTCCTGACTTTC.

A few counts support this clone. The chain joins TRBV2 to TRBJ2-1; tentatively, D is TRBD2 (5 bases). Germline V gives CDR1 SNHLY, CDR2 FYNNEI. There are 14 residues in the CDR3. V lost 1 base and J 9 bases, leaving 13 bases between the germline ends. This CDR3 reads CASSEVSLAGEQFF. Here the CDR3 DNA reads TGTGCCAGCAGTGAAGTTAGTCTAGCTGGTGAGCAGTTCTTC.

The CDR3 loop is CASSDGAGSGANVLTF. The CDR3 DNA reads as TGTGCCAGCAGCGATGGGGCCGGCTCTGGGGCCAACGTCCTGACTTTC. This chain uses TRBV2 with TRBJ2-6; possibly TRBD1 for D (5 bases). The germline V and J ends were trimmed by 6 bases and 0 bases, with 12 bases remaining between them. Germline lookup yields CDR1 SNHLY and CDR2 FYNNEI. The CDR3 consists of 16 residues.

The chain carries TRBV19 and TRBJ1-1, with D maybe TRBD1 (5 bases). V dropped 3 bases and J dropped 0 bases, with 8 bases sitting between them. CDR1 is LNHDA and CDR2 is SQIVND in the germline V gene (reference sequence). The CDR3 consists of 14 residues. The CDR3 DNA reads TGTGCCAGTAGTATGGCCAGGGTGAACACTGAAGCTTTCTTT. The encoded protein is CASSMARVNTEAFF.

CDR3 nucleotides: TGTGCCAGCAGGGACCGGGACAGGAACCAAGAGACCCAGTACTTC. Translated: CASRDRDRNQETQYF. This chain links TRBV7-3 with TRBJ2-5; 8 nucleotides match TRBD1. CDR3 length: 15 residues. CDR1 SGHTA and CDR2 FQGTGA come from the germline V gene. J gave up 0 bases and V 6 bases, and 6 bases lay outside the gene matches.

The table lists this clone with a few counts. CDR3 region: CASSVATGSYEQYF. CDR3 coding DNA: TGTGCCAGCAGCGTAGCTACAGGCTCCTACGAGCAGTACTTC. The chain uses TRBV9 and TRBJ2-7; tentatively, D is TRBD1 (5 bases). Germline assignment: CDR1 SGDLS and CDR2 YYNGEE. The length of the CDR3 is 14 residues. V lost 0 bases to trimming and J lost 0 bases, with 7 bases between them.

V usage is TRBV27 and J usage is TRBJ2-7; 7 bases are shared with TRBD1. Trimming cost V 10 bases and J 0 bases; bases outside gene matches: 12. Germline V lookup: CDR1 MNHEY, CDR2 SMNVEV (reference sequence). The CDR3 covers 15 residues. CDR3 DNA: TGTGCCATCCCAGGGACAGTAACAAGCTCCTACGAGCAGTACTTC. It translates to CAIPGTVTSSYEQYF.

The chain recombines TRBV5-6 with TRBJ2-3; 8 nucleotides agree with TRBD2. CDR1 and CDR2 from the germline V gene are SGHDT and YYEEEE. V trimming: 4 bases; J trimming: 4 bases; junction bases outside the gene matches: 5. The CDR3 consists of 14 residues. The CDR3, as DNA: TGTGCCAGCAGCCCCGAAGCGGGAGCAGATACGCAGTATTTT. This encodes CASSPEAGADTQYF.

The chain recombines TRBV18 with TRBJ2-7; 12 nucleotides align to TRBD2. The CDR3 totals 17 residues. Losses at the gene ends were 2 bases for V and 4 bases for J; bases not matched to a gene: 9. Germline values: CDR1 KGHSH, CDR2 LQKENI. The CDR3 coding sequence is TGTGCCAGCTCACCATCCCCTCTAGCGGGGGGGCAGTACGAGCAGTACTTC. Protein product: CASSPSPLAGGQYEQYF.

This clone was observed a single time. The rearrangement links TRBV19 to TRBJ1-2, with D possibly TRBD1 on 5 matching bases. Germline CDR1 reads LNHDA; CDR2 reads SQIVND (reference sequence). CDR3 size: 13 residues. Trimming removed 3 bases at V and 2 bases at J, with 7 bases between. The DNA of the CDR3 is TGTGCCAGTAGTATGACAGCCAACTATGGCTACACCTTC. It codes for CASSMTANYGYTF.

This clone was seen a handful of times. V and J are TRBV4-3 and TRBJ2-1; 10 bases agree with TRBD2. This CDR3 spans 16 amino acids. Trimming took 0 bases from V and 7 from J; bases not matched to a gene: 6. CDR1 and CDR2 from the germline V gene are LGHNA and YSLEER. The CDR3 loop reads CASSQEASGSLNEQFF. In nucleotides, the CDR3 is TGCGCCAGCAGCCAAGAGGCTAGCGGGAGTTTGAATGAGCAGTTCTTC.

The J gene is TRBJ1-1, the V gene TRBV4-1, with unresolved D. Germline CDR1 and CDR2: MGHRA and YSYEKL. The CDR3 is 12 residues long. V was pared by 1 base and J by 6 bases, with 6 bases between. In nucleotides, the CDR3 is TGCGCCAGCAGCCAAGGAGTTGCTGAAGCTTTCTTT. Its protein product is CASSQGVAEAFF.

The chain couples TRBV10-3 to TRBJ1-2, with 7 bases aligning to TRBD1. The CDR3 totals 13 residues. CDR1 is ENHRY and CDR2 is SYGVKD in the germline V gene. Trimming cost V 11 bases and J 5 bases; bases outside gene matches: 11. CDR3 amino acids: CASAPATGYGYTF. In nucleotides, the CDR3 is TGTGCCTCCGCTCCAGCGACAGGGTATGGCTACACCTTC.

The chain couples TRBV7-2 to TRBJ1-3; TRBD1 aligns across 11 bases. V dropped 5 bases and J dropped 3; count of bases not matched to a gene: 9. The CDR3 sequence is 17 residues long. Germline CDR1 is SGHTA and CDR2 is FQGNSA. CDR3 loop: CASSPPRGQGGGNTIYF. In DNA, the CDR3 is TGTGCCAGCAGCCCCCCCCGGGGACAGGGGGGTGGAAACACCATATATTTT.

The chain combines TRBV19 with TRBJ2-6; tentative D call: TRBD1 (5 bases). CDR1 and CDR2 from the germline V gene are LNHDA and SQIVND (reference sequence). V was shortened by 1 base and J by 4 bases, with 8 bases between the two germline ends. The CDR3 has 15 amino acids. CDR3 protein: CASSIGGSGANVLTF. The CDR3 DNA follows: TGTGCCAGTAGTATAGGGGGCTCGGGGGCCAACGTCCTGACTTTC.

The CDR3 is CASSYSRVASYEQYF. Written as DNA, the CDR3 is TGTGCCAGCAGTTACTCGAGGGTTGCGTCCTACGAGCAGTACTTC. This chain uses TRBV6-5 with TRBJ2-7; D is possibly TRBD2 (5 bases). In germline, CDR1 is MNHEY, CDR2 SVGAGI. The ends were cut back, 0 bases at V and 1 base at J, with 10 bases in the middle. The CDR3 is 15 residues long.

The V gene is TRBV30, the J gene TRBJ2-7, with 10 bases matching TRBD1. CDR1 and CDR2 from the germline V gene are GTSNPN and SVGIG (reference sequence). The J segment lost 5 bases and the V segment lost 0 bases, leaving 1 base of the junction unmatched. The length of the CDR3 is 13 residues. DNA of the CDR3: TGTGCCTGGAGTGTAGGGACAGGGGACGAGCAGTACTTC. Protein product: CAWSVGTGDEQYF.

Comments on this clone: At one of its ends the junction is not consistent with the germline gene, which may arise from a read error. The chain uses TRBV11-2 and TRBJ1-1; 7 nucleotides align to TRBD1. The CDR3 is made up of 13 amino acids. CDR1 and CDR2 (germline): SGHAT, FQNNGV. The CDR3 sequence: CASSIDRDTEAFF. In DNA, the CDR3 is TGTGCCAGCAGCATAGACAGGGACACTGAAGCTTTCTTT.

This clone was seen once. V and J are TRBV2 and TRBJ2-7; TRBD2 agrees at 11 bases. The CDR3 covers 13 residues. Germline loops: CDR1 SNHLY, CDR2 FYNNEI. V lost 6 bases, J lost 2 bases, and 0 bases stayed unmatched. CDR3 coding DNA: TGTGCCAGCAGACTAGCGGGGGCCTACGAGCAGTACTTC. Protein sequence: CASRLAGAYEQYF. The full variable domain, in which reference TRBV2 and TRBJ2-7 provide the parts outside the CDR3, is EPEVTQTPSHQVTQMGQEVILRCVPISNHLYFYWYRQILGQKVEFLVSFYNNEISEKSEIFDDQFSVERPDGSNFTLKIRSTKLEDSAMYFCASRLAGAYEQYFGPGTRLTVT.